This record covers a single T cell receptor beta chain. Its antigen remains undetermined. No much larger clonotype is one base removed from it; base qualities were not supplied. The treatment or condition label for this specimen denotes: approximately nine-day PBMC culture with coronavirus spike peptide pools or control peptides (ViraFEST assay). The ViraFEST assay was used in the study, in which antigen-specific T cells were expanded with peptide pools and expanded clonotypes were subsequently identified by TCR sequencing. Positive SARS-CoV-2 PCR tests in the convalescent patients dated from March to December 2020, before Alpha, Beta and Delta variants emerged in the United States. About 2 million PBMCs per well were cultured in IMDM with 5% human AB serum and 8 to 10 IU/ml IL-2, plus 10 ug/ml peptide pools. On days 3 and 7, half of the culture medium was replaced with fresh IL-2-containing medium. After approximately 11 days of culture, CD4+ T cells were isolated by negative selection with the EasySep CD4+ T cell isolation kit. Ficoll-Paque Plus gradient centrifugation was used to isolate PBMCs from whole blood, and the isolated PBMCs were then either used fresh or cryopreserved at -140C. In general, triplicate wells were set up for every culture condition.

Libraries were built with PCR. DNA from cultured CD4+ T cells underwent TCR sequencing with the Oncomine TCR Beta short-read assay at the Johns Hopkins FTIC core. The QIAamp micro DNA kit was used to extract genomic DNA from the cultured CD4+ T cells. Oncomine TCR Beta libraries from cultured CD4+ T cells were pooled using unique dual indexes and sequenced on an Illumina iSeq 100. The study's processing was this. Non-productive sequences were filtered out, and CDR3s that did not start with C, did not end with F or W, or were shorter than 7 amino acids were discarded. Antigen-specific clonotypes were identified using the MANAFEST web application through comparison of peptide-stimulated wells with reference and other culture wells. Positive clones required FDR below 0.05, an odds ratio above 5, and productive frequency above 0.1% in at least two of three replicate wells. A clonotype was classed as cross-reactive if the clonotype showed significant expansion both in SARS-CoV-2 spike wells and in at least one common cold coronavirus spike condition. CDR3 homology was assessed with Levenshtein distances (stringdist) and unrooted phylogenetic trees (ape) in R version 3.6.1. The public reads were quality trimmed at Q25 with fastp and then assembled into clones with MiXCR by TCRdb, keeping productive beta chains. Every distinct CDR3 protein forms one entry, paired with its most common genes and DNA. These V and J calls rely on TCRdb rather than the paper's analysis. Here the sample has 9,000 to 13,000 distinct CDR3 sequences; around 60% occur a single time. The ten top clones hold 20% to 30% of the sample.

Trimming costs V 5 bases and J 4 bases, and their ends lie 9 bases apart. CDR1 and CDR2 are read off the germline V gene as SNHLY and FYNNEI. From its cysteine to its phenylalanine, the CDR3 spans 13 amino acids. The retained sequence is limited to the CDR3, 39 bases, with the frame set at the first base. The data derive from a study of vaccination and CD4 T cells after COVID-19 (dated 2022 in TCRdb). Turning to the overall study: Convalescent patients had a positive SARS-CoV-2 result on nasal swab PCR, and of these patients, fewer than ten had mild disease and one had severe disease. In the convalescent cohort there were six males and four females, among whom were two Hispanic individuals, seven Caucasians, two Asians and one multiracial person. Two doses of either the Pfizer-BioNTech BNT162b2 vaccine (n=8) or the Moderna mRNA-1273 vaccine (n=2) were administered to participants. Post-COVID blood samples were collected from convalescent patients a median of roughly 100 days after diagnosis, with a range of roughly 30 to 161 days. Post-vaccine blood samples were obtained a median of around 74 days after the second vaccine dose, with a range of about 14 to 241 days. The cultures were stimulated with overlapping spike peptide pools from SARS-CoV-2 and from the common cold coronaviruses HCoV-NL63, HCoV-OC43 and HCoV-229E. As controls, cultures received a CEFX viral epitope pool (the positive control), an HIV-1 Nef peptide pool (the negative control), or no peptide at all. In roughly 11 COVID-19 convalescent patients and a few infection-naive healthy vaccine recipients, the spike-specific CD4+ TCR repertoire before mRNA vaccination was compared with the repertoire after mRNA vaccination. What the authors observed across the whole study: In convalescent patients, a median about 84% of post-vaccine SARS-CoV-2-reactive clones were detected only after vaccination, and vaccine-specific priming was suggested by this finding. In convalescent patients, nearly all vaccine-specific clones (304 of 307) were found to be mono-reactive for SARS-CoV-2 spike rather than cross-reactive with common cold coronaviruses. An increase in the median number of SARS-CoV-2-reactive clonotypes from 20 to 25 after infection to 35 to 40 after vaccination was observed, but the change was not found to be significant. The number of convalescent patients in the study was relatively small, and the study did not examine early timepoints following natural infection.

The sequence was obtained from a human donor who had recovered from COVID-19. The chain is made from TRBV2 and TRBJ2-1; no D segment can be confidently identified. Sequenced here: CD4+ T cells from blood, cultured in vitro, sampled before SARS-CoV-2 vaccination. In nucleotides, the sequence is TGTGCCAGCAGTCAGCTTGGGTACAATGAGCAGTTCTTC. Its protein is CASSQLGYNEQFF.